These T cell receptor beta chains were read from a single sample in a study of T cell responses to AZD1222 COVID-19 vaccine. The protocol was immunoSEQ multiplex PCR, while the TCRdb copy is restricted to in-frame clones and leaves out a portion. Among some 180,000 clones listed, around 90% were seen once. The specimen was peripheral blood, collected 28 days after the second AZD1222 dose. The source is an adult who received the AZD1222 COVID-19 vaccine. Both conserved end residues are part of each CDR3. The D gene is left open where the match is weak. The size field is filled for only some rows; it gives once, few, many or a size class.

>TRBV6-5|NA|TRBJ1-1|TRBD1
CASIQGAGTEAFF
TGTGCCAGCATCCAGGGGGCTGGGACTGAAGCTTTCTTT
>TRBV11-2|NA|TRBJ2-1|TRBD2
CASSLQGTSYEQFF
TGTGCCAGCAGCTTACAAGGGACTAGCTATGAGCAGTTCTTC
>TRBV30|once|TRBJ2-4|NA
CAWSVGGRNIQYF
TGTGCCTGGAGTGTAGGTGGTAGAAACATTCAGTACTTC
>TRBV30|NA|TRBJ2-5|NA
CAWSVRGILQETQYF
TGTGCCTGGAGTGTCCGCGGGATCCTCCAAGAGACCCAGTACTTC
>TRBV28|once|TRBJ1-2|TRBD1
CASRETGTGLVGYTF
TGTGCCAGCAGAGAGACCGGGACAGGGTTAGTTGGCTACACCTTC
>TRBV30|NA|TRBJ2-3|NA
CAWSVLGADTQYF
TGTGCCTGGAGTGTATTGGGAGCAGATACGCAGTATTTT
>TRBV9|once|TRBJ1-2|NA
CASSTGAYGYTF
TGTGCCAGCAGCACTGGGGCCTATGGCTACACCTTC
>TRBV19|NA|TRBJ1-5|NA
CASSIADLGAQHF
TGTGCCAGTAGTATAGCGGACCTCGGGGCCCAGCATTTT
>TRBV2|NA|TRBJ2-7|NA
CASRRTGVYEQYF
TGTGCCAGCAGACGAACAGGAGTCTACGAGCAGTACTTC
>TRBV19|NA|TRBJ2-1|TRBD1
CASSIGAVRGHEQFF
TGTGCCAGTAGTATCGGAGCTGTCAGGGGGCATGAGCAGTTCTTC
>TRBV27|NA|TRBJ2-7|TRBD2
CASSLGGVASYEQYF
TGTGCCAGCAGTTTGGGGGGGGTCGCCTCCTACGAGCAGTACTTC
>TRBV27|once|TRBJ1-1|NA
CASSLSGRNTEAFF
TGTGCCAGCAGTTTATCGGGGAGAAACACTGAAGCTTTCTTT
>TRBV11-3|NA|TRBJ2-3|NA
CASSFREPTDTQYF
TGTGCCAGCAGCTTTCGAGAACCCACAGATACGCAGTATTTT
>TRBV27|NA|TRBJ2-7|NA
CASSIGQPYEQYF
TGTGCCAGCAGTATTGGACAGCCCTACGAGCAGTACTTC
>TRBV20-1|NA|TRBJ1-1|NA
CSASSMNTEAFF
TGCAGTGCTAGTTCTATGAACACTGAAGCTTTCTTT
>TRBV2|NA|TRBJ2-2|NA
CASSEDTGELFF
TGTGCCAGCTCAGAGGACACCGGGGAGCTGTTTTTT
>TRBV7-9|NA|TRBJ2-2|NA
CGLRAANTGELFF
TGTGGCCTTCGGGCGGCGAACACCGGGGAGCTGTTTTTT
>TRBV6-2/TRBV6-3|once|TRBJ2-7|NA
CASSYRGPEQYF
TGTGCCAGCAGTTATCGGGGGCCCGAGCAGTACTTC
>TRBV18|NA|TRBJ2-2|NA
CASSLTENTGELFF
TGTGCCAGCTCCCTTACAGAGAACACCGGGGAGCTGTTTTTT
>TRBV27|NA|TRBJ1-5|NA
CASSLWSGLGGNQPQHF
TGTGCCAGCAGTTTATGGTCAGGCCTAGGGGGCAATCAGCCCCAGCATTTT
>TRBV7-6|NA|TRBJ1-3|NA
CASSSTQGHTIYF
TGTGCCAGCAGCTCCACACAAGGTCACACCATATATTTT
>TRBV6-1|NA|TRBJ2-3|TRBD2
CASSELAGGPDTQYF
TGTGCCAGCAGTGAACTAGCGGGGGGGCCAGATACGCAGTATTTT
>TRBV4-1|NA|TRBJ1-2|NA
CASSAGLFYGYTF
TGCGCCAGCAGCGCAGGGTTATTCTATGGCTACACCTTC
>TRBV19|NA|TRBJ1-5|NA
CASSTGEPYSNQPQHF
TGTGCCAGTAGTACCGGGGAGCCATATAGCAATCAGCCCCAGCATTTT
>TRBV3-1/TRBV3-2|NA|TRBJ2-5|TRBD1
CASSQVRTGGQETQYF
TGTGCCAGCAGCCAAGTAAGGACAGGGGGTCAAGAGACCCAGTACTTC
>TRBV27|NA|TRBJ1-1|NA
CASSLDVFGTEAFF
TGTGCCAGCAGTTTAGACGTGTTTGGCACTGAAGCTTTCTTT
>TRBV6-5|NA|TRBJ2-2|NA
CASSYMVVGELFF
TGTGCCAGCAGTTACATGGTTGTCGGGGAGCTGTTTTTT
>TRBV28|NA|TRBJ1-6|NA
CASSAARSYNSPLHF
TGTGCCAGCAGTGCGGCGAGGTCCTATAATTCACCCCTCCACTTT
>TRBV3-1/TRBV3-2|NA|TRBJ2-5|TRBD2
CASTRTSGRAETQYF
TGTGCCAGCACCCGGACTAGCGGGAGGGCGGAGACCCAGTACTTC
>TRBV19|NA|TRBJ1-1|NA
CASGRGQYTEAFF
TGTGCCAGTGGAAGGGGACAATACACTGAAGCTTTCTTT
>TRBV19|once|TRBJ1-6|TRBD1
CAAQSGTGSLGSPLHF
TGTGCCGCCCAGTCGGGGACAGGAAGTCTCGGTTCACCCCTCCACTTT
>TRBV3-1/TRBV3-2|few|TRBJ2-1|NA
CASSQVRLRLGPSNNEQFF
TGTGCCAGCAGCCAAGTCAGGTTACGTTTAGGCCCCTCCAACAATGAGCAGTTCTTC